This T cell receptor (beta chain) was sequenced in a study of shared clonotypes between healthy human individuals. Study background: Donor ages ranged 18 to 49 years: a couple of women, a few men.

Replicate PCRs run on unsorted PBMC used around 0.3 ug DNA, which was about 30,000 T cell genomes. Ten immunoSEQ deep assay plates served to sequence unsorted PBMC DNA. Using immunoSEQ multiplex PCR, the repertoire was profiled, and TCRdb retains in-frame clones only, with some absent. The sample yields about 530,000 clones, roughly 79% seen once. This sequence originates from a woman aged 40 to 55 in good health. Some clones in this sample may be carry-over from other donors' samples. The specimen sequenced was PBMCs.

CDR3 region: CASSLDRTGSYGYTF. The CDR3 nucleotides read TGTGCCAGCAGCTTGGACCGGACAGGGAGCTATGGCTACACCTTC. V usage is TRBV7-9 and J usage is TRBJ1-2; 8 bases are shared with TRBD1. Looked up from germline, CDR1 is SEHNR and CDR2 is FQNEAQ (reference sequence). The CDR3 has 15 residues. The V gene end was trimmed by 3 bases and the J gene end by 4 bases; junction bases not matched to a gene: 7.